This entry lists 30 T cell receptor beta chains sequenced from one sample in a study of blood T cell repertoires in COVID-19. Assay used: immunoSEQ multiplex PCR; TCRdb lists only in-frame clones, some missing. The sample lists about 80,000 clones; over 70% were seen once. The sample comprised peripheral blood. The origin of the receptors is a human donor in a cohort sampled during active COVID-19.

This chain joins TRBV14 and TRBJ1-4, with D maybe TRBD1 (5 bases). The CDR3 sequence is 15 residues long. Trimming stripped 4 bases from V and 7 bases from J, with 16 bases between. Looked up from germline, CDR1 is SGHDN and CDR2 is FVKESK. The CDR3 loop is CASSPRATGGEKLFF. The CDR3 region has the DNA TGTGCCAGCAGCCCGCGGGCTACGGGGGGTGAAAAACTGTTTTTT. Full variable domain (remainder filled in from reference TRBV14 and TRBJ1-4): EAGVTQFPSHSVIEKGQTVTLRCDPISGHDNLYWYRRVMGKEIKFLLHFVKESKQDESGMPNNRFLAERTGGTYSTLKVQPAELEDSGVYFCASSPRATGGEKLFFGSGTQLSVL.

The rearrangement joins TRBV30 to TRBJ2-7, with a weak D call TRBD1 (5 bases). CDR1 and CDR2 from the germline V gene are GTSNPN and SVGIG (reference sequence). The CDR3 has 13 amino acids. Trimming cost V 0 bases and J 6 bases, with 12 bases left between them. The CDR3, as DNA: TGTGCCTGGAGTGTGGGTGGCAGGGCCGAGCAGTACTTC. Translation: CAWSVGGRAEQYF.

This rearrangement joins TRBV6-5 to TRBJ2-1; 11 nucleotides line up with TRBD2. Germline values: CDR1 MNHEY, CDR2 SVGAGI. CDR3 length: 15 residues. Trimming at V came to 5 bases and at J to 4 bases, leaving 4 bases not matched to a gene. CDR3 in amino acids: CASSLWTSGYNEQFF. For the CDR3, the DNA is TGTGCCAGCAGTCTTTGGACTAGCGGGTACAATGAGCAGTTCTTC.

The chain uses TRBV7-2 and TRBJ2-7; TRBD2 matches 7 bases. J lost 1 base, V lost 6 bases, and 6 bases had no gene match. This CDR3 has 14 amino acids. CDR1 is SGHTA and CDR2 is FQGNSA in the germline V gene. CDR3 residues: CASSWGGKSYEQYF. In DNA form, the CDR3 reads TGTGCCAGCAGTTGGGGGGGGAAATCCTACGAGCAGTACTTC. Filled out from reference TRBV7-2 and TRBJ2-7, the complete variable domain reads GAGVSQSPSNKVTEKGKDVELRCDPISGHTALYWYRQSLGQGLEFLIYFQGNSAPDKSGLPSDRFSAERTGGSVSTLTIQRTQQEDSAVYLCASSWGGKSYEQYFGPGTRLTVT.

As DNA, the CDR3 is TGTGCCAGCAGCCCACACCCGACTAGTCAAGAGACCCAGTACTTC. This codes for CASSPHPTSQETQYF. The chain has TRBV5-6 and TRBJ2-5; tentative D call: TRBD2 (6 bases). This CDR3 is built from 15 residues. V lost 4 bases and J 2 bases, leaving 15 bases between the germline ends. Germline loops: CDR1 SGHDT, CDR2 YYEEEE.

The gene calls are TRBV6-5 and TRBJ2-1, with 8 bases that match TRBD2. The germline gives CDR1 MNHEY, CDR2 SVGAGI. The V gene end was trimmed by 4 bases and the J gene end by 4 bases; junction bases not matched to a gene: 9. The CDR3 sequence is 16 residues long. CDR3 residues: CASSSESGGWYNEQFF. The CDR3 DNA reads as TGTGCCAGCAGTTCCGAAAGCGGGGGCTGGTACAATGAGCAGTTCTTC.

This chain joins TRBV19 and TRBJ1-5; 7 nucleotides match TRBD1. V lost 4 bases and J lost 6; bases outside the gene matches: 6. Germline assignment: CDR1 LNHDA and CDR2 SQIVND (reference sequence). This CDR3 region has 14 residues. CDR3 loop: CASSTDRAGQPQHF. Here the CDR3 DNA reads TGTGCCAGTAGTACAGACAGGGCTGGTCAGCCCCAGCATTTT.

The table lists this clone with a few counts. The chain links TRBV7-9 to TRBJ1-5; D may be TRBD1 (6 bases). Trimming removed 5 bases from V and 0 bases from J, with 11 bases in between. This CDR3 contains 15 residues. Germline-derived CDR1 and CDR2 are SEHNR and FQNEAQ (reference sequence). CDR3 coding DNA: TGTGCCAGCAGCAAGGGACAATTTAGCAATCAGCCCCAGCATTTT. This gives the protein CASSKGQFSNQPQHF. Full variable domain (rest looked up from reference TRBV7-9 and TRBJ1-5): DTGVSQNPRHKITKRGQNVTFRCDPISEHNRLYWYRQTLGQGPEFLTYFQNEAQLEKSRLLSDRFSAERPKGSFSTLEIQRTEQGDSAMYLCASSKGQFSNQPQHFGDGTRLSIL.

There are a few counts of this clone. This rearrangement joins TRBV5-6 to TRBJ2-3; 7 bases agree with TRBD1. Germline trimming cut 2 bases from V and 3 bases from J; bases unmatched to any gene: 3. CDR1 and CDR2 from the germline V gene are SGHDT and YYEEEE. This CDR3 has 14 amino acids. CDR3 protein: CASSFRGLTDTQYF. The CDR3 DNA reads TGTGCCAGCAGCTTTAGGGGGCTGACAGATACGCAGTATTTT. Drawing the rest from reference TRBV5-6 and TRBJ2-3, the complete variable domain is DAGVTQSPTHLIKTRGQQVTLRCSPKSGHDTVSWYQQALGQGPQFIFQYYEEEERQRGNFPDRFSGHQFPNYSSELNVNALLLGDSALYLCASSFRGLTDTQYFGPGTRLTVL.

The gene calls are TRBV30 and TRBJ1-1; tentative D call: TRBD1 (6 bases). The length of the CDR3 is 13 residues. In germline, CDR1 is GTSNPN, CDR2 SVGIG (reference sequence). Between the trimmed V and J ends, which lost 1 base and 7 bases, there was a span of 13 bases. CDR3 in DNA: TGTGCCTGGAGTGGGGGGACAAGAGATGAAGCTTTCTTT. Its translation: CAWSGGTRDEAFF.

The genes are TRBV28 and TRBJ2-2, with 8 positions matching TRBD1. The CDR3 runs 19 residues. Germline V gene data show CDR1 as MDHEN and CDR2 as SYDVKM. Losses at the gene ends were 1 base for V and 2 bases for J; bases not matched to a gene: 12. In DNA form, the CDR3 reads TGTGCCAGCAGTTTATTCCCACAGGGGGTACCGGGAAACACCGGGGAGCTGTTTTTT. It codes for CASSLFPQGVPGNTGELFF.

The rearrangement uses TRBV27 and TRBJ1-5, with a weak D call TRBD1 (5 bases). Germline V gene sequence: CDR1 MNHEY, CDR2 SMNVEV (reference sequence). This CDR3 has 17 amino acids. V shed 1 base and J shed 0 bases, with 13 bases lying between them. The chain's CDR3 is CASSLLGGDNSNQPQHF. In DNA form, the CDR3 reads TGTGCCAGCAGTTTATTGGGGGGGGATAATAGCAATCAGCCCCAGCATTTT.

J is TRBJ1-2 and V is TRBV7-9; 7 nucleotides line up with TRBD1. This CDR3 has 13 amino acids. V lost 5 bases to trimming and J lost 4 bases; unmatched junction nucleotides: 4. CDR1 is SEHNR and CDR2 is FQNEAQ in the germline V gene (reference sequence). CDR3 DNA sequence: TGTGCCAGCAGCAATGACAGGGTCTATGGCTACACCTTC. Its protein is CASSNDRVYGYTF.

The rearrangement uses TRBV13 and TRBJ2-3, with D maybe TRBD2 (5 bases). Trimming left V 5 bases short and J 5 bases short, with 11 bases between. The CDR3 is 13 residues long. The germline V gene encodes CDR1 PRHDT and CDR2 FYEKMQ (reference sequence). CDR3 amino acids: CASSLRAGDTQYF. In DNA form, the CDR3 reads TGTGCCAGCAGCCTACGGGCGGGAGATACGCAGTATTTT.

The J gene is TRBJ2-2, the V gene TRBV5-1; the match to TRBD2 covers 14 bases. Germline V gene data show CDR1 as SGHRS and CDR2 as YFSETQ. J lost 1 base, V lost 4 bases, and 6 bases had no gene match. The CDR3 totals 18 residues. This CDR3 reads CASSPGLAGALNTGELFF. CDR3 nucleotides: TGCGCCAGCAGCCCGGGACTAGCGGGGGCCCTGAACACCGGGGAGCTGTTTTTT.

The V and J genes are TRBV11-2 and TRBJ2-3; 13 bases agree with TRBD2. Trimming cost V 4 bases and J 5 bases; bases outside gene matches: 9. The germline gives CDR1 SGHAT, CDR2 FQNNGV. This CDR3 region has 17 residues. The CDR3 loop is CASSSWTSGSRRDTQYF. CDR3 coding DNA: TGTGCCAGCAGCTCGTGGACTAGCGGGAGTAGGAGAGATACGCAGTATTTT. Together with reference TRBV11-2 and TRBJ2-3, the CDR3 gives the full variable domain: EAGVAQSPRYKIIEKRQSVAFWCNPISGHATLYWYQQILGQGPKLLIQFQNNGVVDDSQLPKDRFSAERLKGVDSTLKIQPAKLEDSAVYLCASSSWTSGSRRDTQYFGPGTRLTVL.

The chain has TRBV19 and TRBJ2-1; 7 nucleotides line up with TRBD1. Unmatched junction bases numbered 8, after V lost 2 bases and J lost 1 base. The length of the CDR3 is 17 residues. Germline V gene sequence: CDR1 LNHDA, CDR2 SQIVND (reference sequence). The CDR3 DNA reads as TGTGCCAGTAGTATAATAGGGGGCCTAAGTTCCTACAATGAGCAGTTCTTC. Translated: CASSIIGGLSSYNEQFF.

This chain connects TRBV19 to TRBJ2-1, with TRBD1 as a possible D gene (5 bases). Looked up from germline, CDR1 is LNHDA and CDR2 is SQIVND (reference sequence). The CDR3 length is 15 residues. Trimming took 1 base from V and 5 from J, leaving 12 bases between them. The CDR3 DNA follows: TGTGCCAGTAGTATAGGGCAGGGATTGGACAATGAGCAGTTCTTC. Protein: CASSIGQGLDNEQFF.

This sequence joins TRBV28 and TRBJ2-5; 7 nucleotides match TRBD1. Germline V gene data show CDR1 as MDHEN and CDR2 as SYDVKM. The CDR3 contains 13 residues. The V segment lost 8 bases and the J segment 4 bases; nucleotides outside the gene matches: 7. The CDR3 region is CASANRGIETQYF. The CDR3 nucleotides are TGTGCCAGCGCAAACAGGGGCATAGAGACCCAGTACTTC. Full variable domain (remainder filled in from reference TRBV28 and TRBJ2-5): DVKVTQSSRYLVKRTGEKVFLECVQDMDHENMFWYRQDPGLGLRLIYFSYDVKMKEKGDIPEGYSVSREKKERFSLILESASTNQTSMYLCASANRGIETQYFGPGTRLLVL.

This clone was detected only once. The CDR3, as DNA: TGTGCCAGCAGCTTTCTCACAGGGTTAAGTGAAGCTTTCTTT. It codes for CASSFLTGLSEAFF. The V and J genes are TRBV7-9 and TRBJ1-1, with D maybe TRBD1 (6 bases). V lost 3 bases, J lost 7 bases, and 15 bases lay in between. Germline CDR1 and CDR2: SEHNR and FQNEAQ (reference sequence). This CDR3 contains 14 residues.

This chain uses TRBV5-1 with TRBJ2-1, with 15 bases lining up with TRBD2. J was trimmed by 7 bases and V by 7 bases; bases with no gene match: 9. The CDR3 has 16 amino acids. The V gene's germline CDR1 is SGHRS and CDR2 YFSETQ. As DNA, the CDR3 is TGCGCCAGCTCCGGACTAGCGGGAGGGCCGGAGAATGAGCAGTTCTTC. This translates into CASSGLAGGPENEQFF.

The chain couples TRBV11-2 to TRBJ1-5; D is ambiguous. From germline, CDR1 is SGHAT and CDR2 FQNNGV. The germline V and J ends were trimmed by 1 base and 7 bases, with 5 bases remaining between them. This CDR3 region has 12 residues. The CDR3 coding sequence is TGTGCCAGCAGCTTAGTTGGCCAGCCCCAGCATTTT. Protein sequence: CASSLVGQPQHF.

The V call is TRBV7-6, the J call TRBJ1-4, with 8 bases fitting TRBD1. J was trimmed by 3 bases and V by 5 bases; bases with no gene match: 14. The CDR3 loop spans 18 amino acids. CDR1 and CDR2 (germline): SGHVS, FNYEAQ. The CDR3 loop is CASSNGTGLYSANEKLFF. The CDR3 DNA sequence: TGTGCCAGCAGCAACGGGACAGGTCTTTACTCAGCTAATGAAAAACTGTTTTTT.

This rearrangement joins TRBV18 to TRBJ2-3; 10 bases line up with TRBD2. This CDR3 is 15 amino acids long. V was clipped by 3 bases and J by 6 bases; unmatched bases: 6. Germline assignment: CDR1 KGHSH and CDR2 LQKENI. The CDR3 here is CASSPGLALRDTQYF. The CDR3 region has the DNA TGTGCCAGCTCACCGGGACTAGCGTTACGCGATACGCAGTATTTT. Looking up the rest from reference TRBV18 and TRBJ2-3 gives the full variable domain: NAGVMQNPRHLVRRRGQEARLRCSPMKGHSHVYWYRQLPEEGLKFMVYLQKENIIDESGMPKERFSAEFPKEGPSILRIQQVVRGDSAAYFCASSPGLALRDTQYFGPGTRLTVL.

V and J are TRBV24-1 and TRBJ1-2, with TRBD1 as a possible D gene (6 bases). CDR3 size: 16 residues. In germline, CDR1 is KGHDR, CDR2 SFDVKD. Trimming stripped 2 bases from V and 3 bases from J, with 15 bases between. CDR3 bases: TGTGCCACCAGTGATTCTTCAGGGGCGGCGGACTATGGCTACACCTTC. Translating gives CATSDSSGAADYGYTF.

The chain combines TRBV2 with TRBJ2-7; D is unresolved. The CDR3 contains 14 residues. Trimming left V 6 bases short and J 2 bases short, with 14 bases between. The germline V gene encodes CDR1 SNHLY and CDR2 FYNNEI. CDR3 nucleotide sequence: TGTGCCAGCAGCCCAGGCCAGGCTCCCTACGAGCAGTACTTC. The encoded protein is CASSPGQAPYEQYF.

The chain recombines TRBV2 with TRBJ1-2; D gene ambiguous. The CDR3 spans 13 residues. Germline V gives CDR1 SNHLY, CDR2 FYNNEI. V was pared by 6 bases and J by 4 bases, with 12 bases between. The CDR3 coding sequence is TGTGCCAGCAGGGAGTATGAGGCCTATGGCTACACCTTC. Protein sequence: CASREYEAYGYTF.

The CDR3 spells CASSVVGTGKCCDYEQYV. CDR3 in DNA: TGTGCCAGCAGCGTAGTAGGGACAGGGAAGTGTTGTGACTACGAGCAGTACGTC. The chain is built from TRBV9 and TRBJ2-7, with 9 bases identical to TRBD1. The CDR3 is 18 amino acids. J was trimmed by 3 bases and V by 0 bases; bases with no gene match: 13. Germline values: CDR1 SGDLS, CDR2 YYNGEE.

The gene calls are TRBV7-3 and TRBJ2-3; weak D call: TRBD2 (5 bases). This CDR3 comprises 13 residues. V lost 5 bases and J lost 7, with 13 bases in between. Germline CDR1 reads SGHTA; CDR2 reads FQGTGA. The CDR3 reads CASSPPEEYTQYF. In DNA form, the CDR3 reads TGTGCCAGCAGCCCACCGGAGGAATATACGCAGTATTTT.

The chain uses TRBV28 and TRBJ2-1; TRBD1 aligns across 9 bases. Trimming cost V 6 bases and J 9 bases; bases outside gene matches: 9. This CDR3 has 14 residues. CDR1 is MDHEN and CDR2 is SYDVKM in the germline V gene. CDR3 sequence (DNA): TGTGCCAGCAGGTGGACAGGGGAGCTCGGTGAGCAGTTCTTC. Protein sequence: CASRWTGELGEQFF.